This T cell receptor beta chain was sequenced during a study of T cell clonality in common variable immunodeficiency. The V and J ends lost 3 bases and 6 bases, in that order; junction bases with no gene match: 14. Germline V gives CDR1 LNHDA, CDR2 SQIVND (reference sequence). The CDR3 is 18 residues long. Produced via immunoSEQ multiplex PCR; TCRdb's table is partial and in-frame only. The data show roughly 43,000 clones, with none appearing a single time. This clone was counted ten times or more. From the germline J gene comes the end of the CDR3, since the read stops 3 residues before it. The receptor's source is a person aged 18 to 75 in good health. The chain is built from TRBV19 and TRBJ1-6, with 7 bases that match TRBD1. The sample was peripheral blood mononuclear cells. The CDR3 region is CASSIHGRTQGINSPLHF. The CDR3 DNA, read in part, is TGTGCCAGTAGTATCCACGGCCGCACACAGGGGATTAATTCACCC.